These 17 T cell receptor beta chains share one sample of origin, sequenced in a study of blood T cell repertoires in COVID-19. Data came from immunoSEQ multiplex PCR; TCRdb stores just in-frame clones and leaves some out. The sample records more than 100,000 clones, 65% to 85% being singletons. Source material: peripheral blood. These receptors were taken from a woman older than 75 with acute or convalescent COVID-19.

CDR3 protein: CSASGPTSGSFYEQYF. In DNA, the CDR3 is TGCAGTGCTAGTGGTCCAACTAGCGGGAGCTTCTACGAGCAGTACTTC. This chain links TRBV20-1 with TRBJ2-7; TRBD2 aligns across 11 bases. This CDR3 comprises 16 residues. V lost 3 bases and J lost 3; bases outside the gene matches: 10. CDR1 is DFQATT, CDR2 SNEGSKA, per germline (reference sequence).

The count of this clone is one. The chain joins TRBV5-4 to TRBJ1-4; a possible D gene is TRBD1 (6 bases). Germline lookup yields CDR1 SGHNT and CDR2 YYREEE (reference sequence). This CDR3 is 18 amino acids long. Trimming shortened V by 0 bases and J by 3 bases, and 18 bases separated the two germline ends. The chain's CDR3 is CASSLEAGAFGANEKLFF. DNA for the CDR3: TGTGCCAGCAGCTTGGAGGCAGGGGCATTTGGTGCTAATGAAAAACTGTTTTTT.

This clone was seen a few times. The V gene is TRBV19, the J gene TRBJ1-5, with 8 bases lining up with TRBD1. The CDR3 is 18 residues long. Germline assignment: CDR1 LNHDA and CDR2 SQIVND (reference sequence). The V and J ends lost 5 bases and 0 bases, in that order; junction bases with no gene match: 12. The CDR3: CASSPRPRTGLSNQPQHF. CDR3 in DNA: TGTGCCAGTAGTCCTCGACCCCGGACAGGGCTTAGCAATCAGCCCCAGCATTTT.

The chain joins TRBV3-1 (or the pseudogene TRBV3-2) to TRBJ1-1; no definite D call. Germline lookup yields CDR1 LGHDT and CDR2 YNNKEL (reference sequence). Trimming left V 1 base short and J 3 bases short, with 9 bases between. The CDR3 is 14 amino acids. The CDR3 nucleotides read TGTGCCAGCAGCCAAGGAAGACATCACACTGAAGCTTTCTTT. Translating gives CASSQGRHHTEAFF.

This clone was detected only once. V and J are TRBV7-8 and TRBJ1-2; the match to TRBD1 covers 8 bases. CDR1 and CDR2 (germline): SGHVS, FQNEAQ. CDR3 length: 12 amino acids. The junction had 4 bases not matched to a gene; V was cut back by 0 bases and J by 13 bases. CDR3 in DNA: TGTGCCAGCAGCTTAGCGAACACAGGGGGCACCTTC. Amino acids: CASSLANTGGTF.

The chain employs TRBV5-1 and TRBJ1-4; a weak D match, TRBD1 (5 bases). V was clipped by 2 bases and J by 0 bases, with 8 bases between them. Germline lookup yields CDR1 SGHRS and CDR2 YFSETQ. This CDR3 has 15 residues. Here the CDR3 DNA reads TGCGCCAGCAGCTTAGGGGACTCAACTAATGAAAAACTGTTTTTT. This translates into CASSLGDSTNEKLFF.

The J gene is TRBJ2-1, the V gene TRBV7-2, with 9 bases fitting TRBD2. The CDR3 extends over 15 amino acids. The V segment lost 5 bases and the J segment 5 bases; nucleotides outside the gene matches: 7. In germline, CDR1 is SGHTA, CDR2 FQGNSA. The CDR3 DNA sequence: TGTGCCAGCAGCCCTTTGGCGGGAGGGAACAATGAGCAGTTCTTC. This gives the protein CASSPLAGGNNEQFF.

The chain recombines TRBV7-9 with TRBJ1-5; 7 nucleotides line up with TRBD1. The CDR3 loop spans 14 amino acids. Unmatched junction bases numbered 4, after V lost 5 bases and J lost 3 bases. The germline V gene has CDR1 SEHNR and CDR2 FQNEAQ (reference sequence). The DNA of the CDR3 is TGTGCCAGCAGCGGAGGGGGCGCCAATCAGCCCCAGCATTTT. It specifies CASSGGGANQPQHF. The entire variable domain, with the rest obtained from reference TRBV7-9 and TRBJ1-5, is as follows: DTGVSQNPRHKITKRGQNVTFRCDPISEHNRLYWYRQTLGQGPEFLTYFQNEAQLEKSRLLSDRFSAERPKGSFSTLEIQRTEQGDSAMYLCASSGGGANQPQHFGDGTRLSIL.

This clone was detected a few times. The CDR3 nucleotides read TGTGCCAGCAGCTCCGGACAGGACGCCACCATATATTTT. Protein sequence: CASSSGQDATIYF. The rearrangement links TRBV7-2 to TRBJ1-3; 7 nucleotides agree with TRBD1. The CDR3 is 13 residues long. V lost 4 bases, J lost 9 bases, and 6 bases stayed unmatched. Looked up from germline, CDR1 is SGHTA and CDR2 is FQGNSA.

This chain links TRBV27 with TRBJ1-2, with 8 positions matching TRBD1. Unmatched junction bases numbered 7, after V lost 6 bases and J lost 4 bases. CDR3 size: 14 residues. Germline V lookup: CDR1 MNHEY, CDR2 SMNVEV (reference sequence). The CDR3 DNA follows: TGTGCCAGCAGACGGACAGGGTCTAGCTATGGCTACACCTTC. As protein: CASRRTGSSYGYTF.

The chain combines TRBV6-1 with TRBJ1-2; D unclear. The germline V gene encodes CDR1 MNHNS and CDR2 SASEGT. This CDR3 is 16 amino acids long. The V end lost 2 bases, the J end lost 1 base, and 14 bases lay between the germline ends. CDR3 sequence reads: CASSENPGKVNYGYTF. The CDR3 DNA is TGTGCCAGCAGTGAAAACCCCGGGAAGGTTAACTATGGCTACACCTTC.

The chain couples TRBV7-2 to TRBJ1-2, with a tentative D call TRBD1 (5 bases). Trimming stripped 5 bases from V and 0 bases from J, with 16 bases between. CDR3 size: 16 residues. The germline V gene has CDR1 SGHTA and CDR2 FQGNSA. The chain's CDR3 is CASSAQGGGANYGYTF. CDR3 in DNA: TGTGCCAGCAGCGCACAAGGCGGGGGAGCTAACTATGGCTACACCTTC. Drawing the rest from reference TRBV7-2 and TRBJ1-2, the complete variable domain is GAGVSQSPSNKVTEKGKDVELRCDPISGHTALYWYRQSLGQGLEFLIYFQGNSAPDKSGLPSDRFSAERTGGSVSTLTIQRTQQEDSAVYLCASSAQGGGANYGYTFGSGTRLTVV.

This chain links TRBV29-1 with TRBJ1-2; a weak D match, TRBD1 (6 bases). Per the germline V gene, CDR1 is SQVTM and CDR2 is ANQGSEA. CDR3 length: 12 amino acids. The V end lost 2 bases, the J end lost 4 bases, and 8 bases lay between the germline ends. For the CDR3, the DNA is TGCAGCGTTGAATTGGACAGCTATGGCTACACCTTC. This gives the protein CSVELDSYGYTF. The full variable domain, with the rest looked up from reference TRBV29-1 and TRBJ1-2, is SAVISQKPSRDICQRGTSLTIQCQVDSQVTMMFWYRQQPGQSLTLIATANQGSEATYESGFVIDKFPISRPNLTFSTLTVSNMSPEDSSIYLCSVELDSYGYTFGSGTRLTVV.

V is TRBV10-3 and J is TRBJ2-3, with 7 bases that match TRBD2. V lost 11 bases and J lost 2; bases outside the gene matches: 10. This CDR3 has 14 residues. Germline V gives CDR1 ENHRY, CDR2 SYGVKD. Written as DNA, the CDR3 is TGTGCCTCCCGTGGGGGAGGGGCCACAGATACGCAGTATTTT. Translated: CASRGGGATDTQYF.

The V and J genes are TRBV5-1 and TRBJ2-1, with 8 bases that match TRBD2. The CDR3 is 15 amino acids. Germline V gives CDR1 SGHRS, CDR2 YFSETQ. V shed 4 bases and J 5 bases; nucleotides not matched to a gene: 8. The CDR3 nucleotides read TGCGCCAGCAGCCCGGGGGGGGCGCAAAACAATGAGCAGTTCTTC. Translated, it gives CASSPGGAQNNEQFF.

This clone was recorded a few times. This chain links TRBV11-3 with TRBJ2-3; a weak D match, TRBD2 (7 bases). Germline lookup yields CDR1 SGHNT and CDR2 YENEEA. V was clipped by 1 base and J by 8 bases, with 13 bases between them. The CDR3 loop spans 14 amino acids. The CDR3 coding sequence is TGTGCCAGCAGCTTAGGAGGGGGGGCCGGTACGCAGTATTTT. This gives the protein CASSLGGGAGTQYF.

The rearrangement uses TRBV4-3 and TRBJ2-7, with 10 nucleotides matching TRBD2. The V and J ends lost 0 bases and 6 bases, in that order; junction bases with no gene match: 8. This CDR3 has 16 amino acids. Germline V gene sequence: CDR1 LGHNA, CDR2 YSLEER. The CDR3 coding sequence is TGCGCCAGCAGCCAAGAAGGTGCTAGCGGGAGAGGCGAGCAGTACTTC. The encoded protein is CASSQEGASGRGEQYF.